A single sample gave rise to the 3 T cell receptor beta chains below, sequenced in a study of beta chain features in type 1 diabetes (dated by TCRdb to the late 2010s). Libraries were built with the immunoSEQ multiplex PCR assay. The High Capacity cDNA Reverse Transcription Kit was used to reverse transcribe all of the isolated RNA, meaning that expressed TCRB transcripts were what got sequenced. TCRdb's version of the immuneACCESS table is confined to in-frame rearrangements and falls short of the full clone set. An unresolved V gene accounts for under half of the shortfall where checked; the remainder is of unknown origin. The sample yields 350,000 to 450,000 clones; over 13% were counted once. Roughly 0.017% of the sample goes to the ten largest clones. The sequencing sample was made of naive CD4+ T cells from blood. In the paper's terms, the cell subset or site label means: true naive CD4+ T cells. These receptors came from a woman aged 18-30 years in good health.

V is TRBV30 and J is TRBJ2-7, with 8 positions matching TRBD1. Germline V gene sequence: CDR1 GTSNPN, CDR2 SVGIG (reference sequence). The J segment lost 9 bases and the V segment lost 6 bases, leaving 13 bases of the junction unmatched. The CDR3 has 13 residues. The CDR3 bases are TGTGCCTGCCGGGGACAGGTCTCCCAAGGGCAGTACTTC. This sequence encodes CACRGQVSQGQYF. The entire variable domain, with the rest obtained from reference TRBV30 and TRBJ2-7, is as follows: SQTIHQWPATLVQPVGSPLSLECTVEGTSNPNLYWYRQAAGRGLQLLFYSVGIGQISSEVPQNLSASRPQDRQFILSSKKLLLSDSGFYLCACRGQVSQGQYFGPGTRLTVT.

The gene calls are TRBV18 and TRBJ2-1; D might be TRBD2 (6 bases). Germline V CDR1 and CDR2: KGHSH, LQKENI. CDR3 length equals 15 residues. Trimming pared 3 bases from V and 7 bases from J, leaving 16 bases between. The DNA for the CDR3 is TGTGCCAGCTCACCGGGCGGGACCGCGGGGAATGAGCAGTTCTTC. Protein product: CASSPGGTAGNEQFF.

The chain uses TRBV18 and TRBJ2-7; 15 bases are a match to TRBD2. The CDR3 runs to 15 residues. With V trimmed by 3 bases and J by 5 bases, 2 bases remained unmatched. Germline CDR1 and CDR2: KGHSH and LQKENI. This CDR3 reads CASSPRTSGRDEQYF. The CDR3 DNA is TGTGCCAGCTCACCTCGGACTAGCGGGAGGGACGAGCAGTACTTC.